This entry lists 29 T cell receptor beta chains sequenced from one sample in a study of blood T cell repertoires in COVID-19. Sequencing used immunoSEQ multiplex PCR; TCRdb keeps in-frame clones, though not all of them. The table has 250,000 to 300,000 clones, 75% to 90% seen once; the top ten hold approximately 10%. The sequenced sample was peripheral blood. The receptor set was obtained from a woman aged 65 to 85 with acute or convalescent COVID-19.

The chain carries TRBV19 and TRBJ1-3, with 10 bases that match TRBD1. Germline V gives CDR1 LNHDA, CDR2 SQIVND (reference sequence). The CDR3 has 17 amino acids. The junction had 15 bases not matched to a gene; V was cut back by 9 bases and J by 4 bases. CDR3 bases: TGTGCCAGCAAGCGAGATGGGACAGGGGTGTTCGGAAACACCATATATTTT. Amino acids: CASKRDGTGVFGNTIYF. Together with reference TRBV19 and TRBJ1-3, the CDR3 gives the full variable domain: DGGITQSPKYLFRKEGQNVTLSCEQNLNHDAMYWYRQDPGQGLRLIYYSQIVNDFQKGDIAEGYSVSREKKESFPLTVTSAQKNPTAFYLCASKRDGTGVFGNTIYFGEGSWLTVV.

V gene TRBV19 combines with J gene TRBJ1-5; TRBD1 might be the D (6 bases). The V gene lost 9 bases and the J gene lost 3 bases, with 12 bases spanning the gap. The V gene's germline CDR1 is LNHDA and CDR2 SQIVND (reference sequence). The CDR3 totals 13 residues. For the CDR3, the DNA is TGTGCCAGCGCACAGGGTCACAATCAGCCCCAGCATTTT. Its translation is CASAQGHNQPQHF.

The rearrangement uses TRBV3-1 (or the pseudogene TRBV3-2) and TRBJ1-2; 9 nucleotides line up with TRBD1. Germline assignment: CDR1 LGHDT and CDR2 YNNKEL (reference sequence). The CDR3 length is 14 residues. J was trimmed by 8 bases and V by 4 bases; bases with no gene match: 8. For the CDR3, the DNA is TGTGCCAGCAGCCGCCGGACAGGGGTCGGAGGCTACACCTTC. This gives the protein CASSRRTGVGGYTF.

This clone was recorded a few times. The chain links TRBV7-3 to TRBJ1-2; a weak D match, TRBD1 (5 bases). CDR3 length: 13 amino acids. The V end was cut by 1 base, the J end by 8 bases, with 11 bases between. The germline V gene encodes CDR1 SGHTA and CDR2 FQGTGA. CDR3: CASSLNRGGGYTF. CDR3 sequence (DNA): TGTGCCAGCAGCTTAAATAGGGGTGGCGGCTACACCTTC.

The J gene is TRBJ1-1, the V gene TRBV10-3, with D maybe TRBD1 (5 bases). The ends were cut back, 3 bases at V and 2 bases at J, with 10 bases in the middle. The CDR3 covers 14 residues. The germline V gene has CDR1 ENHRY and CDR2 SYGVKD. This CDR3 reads CAISDGADNTEAFF. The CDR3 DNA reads TGTGCCATCAGTGATGGGGCCGACAACACTGAAGCTTTCTTT.

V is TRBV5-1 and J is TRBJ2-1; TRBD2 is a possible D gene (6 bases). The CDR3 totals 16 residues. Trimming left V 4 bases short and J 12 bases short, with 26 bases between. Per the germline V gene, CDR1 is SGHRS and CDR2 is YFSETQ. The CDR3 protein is CASSQTYSGTFSLQFF. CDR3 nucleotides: TGCGCCAGCAGCCAAACCTATAGCGGTACCTTTAGTCTGCAGTTCTTC. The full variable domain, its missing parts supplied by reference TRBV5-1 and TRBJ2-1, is KAGVTQTPRYLIKTRGQQVTLSCSPISGHRSVSWYQQTPGQGLQFLFEYFSETQRNKGNFPGRFSGRQFSNSRSEMNVSTLELGDSALYLCASSQTYSGTFSLQFFGPGTRLTVL.

The chain's CDR3 is CASSINPPASGGIEQYF. CDR3 nucleotides: TGTGCCAGTAGTATAAACCCCCCGGCTAGCGGGGGGATCGAGCAGTACTTC. This chain connects TRBV19 to TRBJ2-7; 11 bases align to TRBD2. The CDR3 covers 17 residues. The germline V gene encodes CDR1 LNHDA and CDR2 SQIVND (reference sequence). Germline trimming cut 2 bases from V and 6 bases from J; bases unmatched to any gene: 12. Together with reference TRBV19 and TRBJ2-7, the CDR3 gives the full variable domain: DGGITQSPKYLFRKEGQNVTLSCEQNLNHDAMYWYRQDPGQGLRLIYYSQIVNDFQKGDIAEGYSVSREKKESFPLTVTSAQKNPTAFYLCASSINPPASGGIEQYFGPGTRLTVT.

DNA for the CDR3: TGTGCCTGGAGAAGGGGTGAGAACACCGGGGAGCTGTTTTTT. Protein: CAWRRGENTGELFF. The rearrangement uses TRBV30 and TRBJ2-2, with a weak D call TRBD1 (5 bases). The CDR3 totals 14 residues. The germline V gene encodes CDR1 GTSNPN and CDR2 SVGIG (reference sequence). Trimming pared 3 bases from V and 1 base from J, leaving 9 bases between.

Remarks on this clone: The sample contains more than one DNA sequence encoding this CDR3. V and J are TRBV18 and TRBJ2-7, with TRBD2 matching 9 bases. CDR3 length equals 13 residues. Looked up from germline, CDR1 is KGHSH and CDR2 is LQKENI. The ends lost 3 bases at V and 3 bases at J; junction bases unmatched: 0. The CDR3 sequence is CASSPSGGYEQYF. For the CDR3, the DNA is TGTGCCAGCTCACCTAGCGGGGGCTACGAGCAGTACTTC.

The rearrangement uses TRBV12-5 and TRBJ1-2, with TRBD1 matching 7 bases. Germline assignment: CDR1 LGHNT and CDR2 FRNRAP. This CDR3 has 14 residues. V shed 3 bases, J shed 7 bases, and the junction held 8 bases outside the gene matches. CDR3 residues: CASGFQTGQGGYTF. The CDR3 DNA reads TGTGCTAGTGGTTTCCAGACAGGGCAAGGTGGCTACACCTTC.

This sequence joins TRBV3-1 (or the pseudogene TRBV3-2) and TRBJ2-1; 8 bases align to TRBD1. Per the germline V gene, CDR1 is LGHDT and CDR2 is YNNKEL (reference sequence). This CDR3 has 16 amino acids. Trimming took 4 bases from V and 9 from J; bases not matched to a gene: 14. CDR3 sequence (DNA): TGTGCCAGCAGCCGCCAAACAGGGGGGCGGGCGGGTGAGCAGTTCTTC. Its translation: CASSRQTGGRAGEQFF.

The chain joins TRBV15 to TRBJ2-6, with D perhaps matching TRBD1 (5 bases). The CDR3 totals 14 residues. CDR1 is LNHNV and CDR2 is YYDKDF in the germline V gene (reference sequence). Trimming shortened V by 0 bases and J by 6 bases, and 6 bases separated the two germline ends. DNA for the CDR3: TGTGCCACCAGCAGAGACAGGGCGGCCAACGTCCTGACTTTC. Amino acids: CATSRDRAANVLTF.

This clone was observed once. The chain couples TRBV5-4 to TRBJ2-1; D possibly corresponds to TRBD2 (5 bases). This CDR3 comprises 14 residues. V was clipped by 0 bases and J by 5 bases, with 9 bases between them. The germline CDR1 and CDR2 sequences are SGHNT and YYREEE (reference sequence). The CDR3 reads CASSLDPGNNEQFF. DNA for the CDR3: TGTGCCAGCAGCTTGGATCCCGGGAACAATGAGCAGTTCTTC.

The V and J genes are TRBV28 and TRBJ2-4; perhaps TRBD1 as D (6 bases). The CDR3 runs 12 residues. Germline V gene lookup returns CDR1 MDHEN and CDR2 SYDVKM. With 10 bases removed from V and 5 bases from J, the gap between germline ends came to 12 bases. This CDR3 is CATRKGENIQYF. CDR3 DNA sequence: TGTGCCACCAGAAAGGGGGAAAACATTCAGTACTTC.

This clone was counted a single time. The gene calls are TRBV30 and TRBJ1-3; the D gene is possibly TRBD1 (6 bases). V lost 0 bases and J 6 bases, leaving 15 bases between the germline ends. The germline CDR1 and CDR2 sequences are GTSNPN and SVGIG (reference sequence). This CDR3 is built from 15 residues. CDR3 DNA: TGTGCCTGGAGTGTAGGGCGGGGGCCCGAAAACACCATATATTTT. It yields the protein CAWSVGRGPENTIYF.

The CDR3 DNA reads TGTGCCAGTAAAGAGGCGGGAGTCCCTAGCACAGATACGCAGTATTTT. Encoded protein: CASKEAGVPSTDTQYF. V is TRBV19 and J is TRBJ2-3; TRBD2 agrees at 7 bases. CDR3 length: 16 residues. V lost 7 bases and J lost 0; bases outside the gene matches: 10. In germline, CDR1 is LNHDA, CDR2 SQIVND (reference sequence).

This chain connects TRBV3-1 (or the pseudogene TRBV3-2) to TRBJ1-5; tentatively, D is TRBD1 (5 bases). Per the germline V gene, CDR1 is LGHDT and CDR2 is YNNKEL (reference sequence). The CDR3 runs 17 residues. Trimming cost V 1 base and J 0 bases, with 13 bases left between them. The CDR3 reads CASSQGGGINSNQPQHF. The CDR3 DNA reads TGTGCCAGCAGCCAAGGGGGCGGAATAAATAGCAATCAGCCCCAGCATTTT.

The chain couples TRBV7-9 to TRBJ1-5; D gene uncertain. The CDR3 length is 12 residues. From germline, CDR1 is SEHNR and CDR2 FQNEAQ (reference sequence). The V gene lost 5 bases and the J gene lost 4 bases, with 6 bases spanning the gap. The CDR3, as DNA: TGTGCCAGCAGCCGTTTAAATCAGCCCCAGCATTTT. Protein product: CASSRLNQPQHF.

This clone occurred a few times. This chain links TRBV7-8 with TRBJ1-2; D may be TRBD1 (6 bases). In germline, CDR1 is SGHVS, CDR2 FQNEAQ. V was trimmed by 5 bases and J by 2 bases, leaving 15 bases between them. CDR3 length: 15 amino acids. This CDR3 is CASSPSGQNNYGYTF. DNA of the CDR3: TGTGCCAGCAGCCCATCCGGACAGAACAACTATGGCTACACCTTC.

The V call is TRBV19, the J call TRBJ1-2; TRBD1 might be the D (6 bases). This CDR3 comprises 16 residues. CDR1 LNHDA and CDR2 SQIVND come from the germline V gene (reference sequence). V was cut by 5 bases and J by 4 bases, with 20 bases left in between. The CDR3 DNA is TGTGCCAGTAGTGATATGGCCCTTGGGGGGGCCTATGGCTACACCTTC. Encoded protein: CASSDMALGGAYGYTF.

In nucleotides, the CDR3 is TGTGCCAGCTCACCAGGACGACAGGGAGATACGCAGTATTTT. It specifies CASSPGRQGDTQYF. The V and J genes are TRBV18 and TRBJ2-3; 7 bases fit TRBD1. This CDR3 is built from 14 residues. After removal of 2 bases from V and 5 bases from J, the junction contained 4 bases not matched to a gene. CDR1 and CDR2 from the germline V gene are KGHSH and LQKENI.

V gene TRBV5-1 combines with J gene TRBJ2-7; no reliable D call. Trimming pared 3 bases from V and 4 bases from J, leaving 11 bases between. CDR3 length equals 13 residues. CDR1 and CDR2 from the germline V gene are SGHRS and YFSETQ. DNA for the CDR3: TGCGCCAGCAGCTCTTCAGGAAGATACGAGCAGTACTTC. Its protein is CASSSSGRYEQYF. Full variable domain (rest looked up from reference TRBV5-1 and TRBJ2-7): KAGVTQTPRYLIKTRGQQVTLSCSPISGHRSVSWYQQTPGQGLQFLFEYFSETQRNKGNFPGRFSGRQFSNSRSEMNVSTLELGDSALYLCASSSSGRYEQYFGPGTRLTVT.

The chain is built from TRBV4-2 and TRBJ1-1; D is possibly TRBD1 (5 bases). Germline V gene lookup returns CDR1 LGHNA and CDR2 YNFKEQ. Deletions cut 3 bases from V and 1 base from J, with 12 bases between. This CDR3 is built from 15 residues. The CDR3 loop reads CASSHPGGTNTEAFF. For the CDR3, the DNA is TGTGCCAGCAGCCACCCGGGGGGGACGAACACTGAAGCTTTCTTT.

DNA of the CDR3: TGTGCCAGTAGTATAAGATCGCGGCAGGGGGCTAAAAATTCACCCCTCCACTTT. It is translated as CASSIRSRQGAKNSPLHF. V gene TRBV19 combines with J gene TRBJ1-6; 8 bases are shared with TRBD1. This CDR3 is 18 amino acids long. V trimming: 2 bases; J trimming: 7 bases; junction bases outside the gene matches: 13. Germline values: CDR1 LNHDA, CDR2 SQIVND (reference sequence).

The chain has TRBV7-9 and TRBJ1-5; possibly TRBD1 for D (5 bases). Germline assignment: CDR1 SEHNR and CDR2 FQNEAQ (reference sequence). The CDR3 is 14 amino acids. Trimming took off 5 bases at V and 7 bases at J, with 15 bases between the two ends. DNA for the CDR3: TGTGCCAGCAGCCACACGGGGGAATTGCAGCCCCAGCATTTT. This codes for CASSHTGELQPQHF.

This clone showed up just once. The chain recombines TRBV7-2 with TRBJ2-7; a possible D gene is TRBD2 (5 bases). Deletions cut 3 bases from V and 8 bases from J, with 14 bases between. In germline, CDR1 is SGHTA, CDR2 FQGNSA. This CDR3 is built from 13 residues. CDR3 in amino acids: CASSFPGSGKQYF. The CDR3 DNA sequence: TGTGCCAGCAGCTTCCCGGGGTCGGGTAAGCAGTACTTC.

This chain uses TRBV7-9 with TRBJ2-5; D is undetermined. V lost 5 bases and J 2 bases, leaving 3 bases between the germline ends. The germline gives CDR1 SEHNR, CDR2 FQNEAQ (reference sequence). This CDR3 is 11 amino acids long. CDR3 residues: CASSVQETQYF. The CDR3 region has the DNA TGTGCCAGCAGCGTACAAGAGACCCAGTACTTC.

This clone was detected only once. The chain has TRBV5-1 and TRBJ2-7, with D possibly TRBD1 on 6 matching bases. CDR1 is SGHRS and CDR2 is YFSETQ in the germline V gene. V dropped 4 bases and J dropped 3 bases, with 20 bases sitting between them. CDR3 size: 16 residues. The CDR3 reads CASSAAASGASYEQYF. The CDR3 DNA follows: TGCGCCAGCAGCGCAGCTGCTTCAGGGGCGAGCTACGAGCAGTACTTC.

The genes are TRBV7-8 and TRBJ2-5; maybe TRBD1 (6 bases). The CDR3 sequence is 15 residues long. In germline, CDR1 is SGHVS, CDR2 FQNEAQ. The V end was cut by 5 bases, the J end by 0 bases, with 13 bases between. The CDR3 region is CASSPAWTDQETQYF. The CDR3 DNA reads TGTGCCAGCAGCCCAGCATGGACAGACCAAGAGACCCAGTACTTC.